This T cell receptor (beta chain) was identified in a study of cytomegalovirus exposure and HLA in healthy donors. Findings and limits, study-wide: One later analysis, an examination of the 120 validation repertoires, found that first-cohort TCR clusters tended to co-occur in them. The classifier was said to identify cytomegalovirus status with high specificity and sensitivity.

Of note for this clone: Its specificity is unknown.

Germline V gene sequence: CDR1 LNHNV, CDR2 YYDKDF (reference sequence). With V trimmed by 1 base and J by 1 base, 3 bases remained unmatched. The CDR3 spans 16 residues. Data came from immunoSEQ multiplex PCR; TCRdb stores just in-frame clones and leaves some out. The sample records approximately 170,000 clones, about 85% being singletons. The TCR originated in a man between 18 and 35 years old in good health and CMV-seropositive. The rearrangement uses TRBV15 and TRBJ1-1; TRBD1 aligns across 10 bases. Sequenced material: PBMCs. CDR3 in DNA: TGTGCCACCAGCAGAGGGCGACAGGGGGCGAACACTGAAGCTTTCTTT. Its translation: CATSRGRQGANTEAFF.